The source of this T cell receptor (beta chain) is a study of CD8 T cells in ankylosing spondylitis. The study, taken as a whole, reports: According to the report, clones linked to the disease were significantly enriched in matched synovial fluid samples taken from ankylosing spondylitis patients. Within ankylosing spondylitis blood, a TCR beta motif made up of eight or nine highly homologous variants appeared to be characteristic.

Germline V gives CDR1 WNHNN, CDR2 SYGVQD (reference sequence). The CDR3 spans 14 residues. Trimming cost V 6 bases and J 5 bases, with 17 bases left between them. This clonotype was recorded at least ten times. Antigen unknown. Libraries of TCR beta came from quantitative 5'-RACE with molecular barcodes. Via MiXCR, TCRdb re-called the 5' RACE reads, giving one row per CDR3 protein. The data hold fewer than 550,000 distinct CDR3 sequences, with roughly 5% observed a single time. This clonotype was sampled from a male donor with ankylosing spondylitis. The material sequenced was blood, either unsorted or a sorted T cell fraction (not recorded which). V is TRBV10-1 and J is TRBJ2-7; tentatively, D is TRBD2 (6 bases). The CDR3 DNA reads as TGCGCCAGCAGCCTTGGCGGGGTTGGCAACGAGCAGTACTTC. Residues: CASSLGGVGNEQYF.